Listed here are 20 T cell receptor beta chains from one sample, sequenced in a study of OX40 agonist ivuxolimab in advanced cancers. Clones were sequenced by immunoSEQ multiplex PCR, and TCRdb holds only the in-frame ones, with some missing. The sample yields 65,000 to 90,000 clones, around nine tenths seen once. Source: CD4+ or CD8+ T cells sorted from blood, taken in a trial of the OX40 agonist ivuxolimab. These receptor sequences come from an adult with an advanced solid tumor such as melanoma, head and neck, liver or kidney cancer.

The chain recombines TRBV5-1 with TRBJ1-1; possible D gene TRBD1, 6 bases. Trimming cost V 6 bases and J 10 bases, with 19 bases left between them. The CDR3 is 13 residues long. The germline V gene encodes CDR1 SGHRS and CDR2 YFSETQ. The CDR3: CASTAGASDRAFF. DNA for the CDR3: TGCGCCAGCACGGCAGGGGCATCGGACAGAGCTTTCTTT. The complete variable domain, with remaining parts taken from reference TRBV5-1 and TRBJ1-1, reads KAGVTQTPRYLIKTRGQQVTLSCSPISGHRSVSWYQQTPGQGLQFLFEYFSETQRNKGNFPGRFSGRQFSNSRSEMNVSTLELGDSALYLCASTAGASDRAFFGQGTRLTVV.

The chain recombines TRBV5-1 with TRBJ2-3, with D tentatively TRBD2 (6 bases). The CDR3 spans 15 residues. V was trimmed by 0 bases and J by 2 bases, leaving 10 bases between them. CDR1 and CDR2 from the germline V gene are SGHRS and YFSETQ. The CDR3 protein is CASSLGSGVTDTQYF. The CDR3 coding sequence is TGCGCCAGCAGCTTGGGTTCGGGGGTCACAGATACGCAGTATTTT.

DNA of the CDR3: TGCGCCAGCAGCCAAGTGGGCCGGGACGGCTATTCTACCCAGTACTTC. Translation gives CASSQVGRDGYSTQYF. The V and J genes are TRBV4-1 and TRBJ2-5; the D call may be TRBD1 or TRBD2 (5 bases each). V gave up 1 base and J gave up 8 bases, with 20 bases separating them. The germline gives CDR1 MGHRA, CDR2 YSYEKL. There are 16 residues in the CDR3.

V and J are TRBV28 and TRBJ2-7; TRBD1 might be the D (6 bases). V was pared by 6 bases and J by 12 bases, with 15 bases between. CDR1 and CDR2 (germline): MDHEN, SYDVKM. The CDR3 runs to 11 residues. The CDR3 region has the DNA TGTGCCAGCAGCACTCCCCGGGACACGTACTTC. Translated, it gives CASSTPRDTYF.

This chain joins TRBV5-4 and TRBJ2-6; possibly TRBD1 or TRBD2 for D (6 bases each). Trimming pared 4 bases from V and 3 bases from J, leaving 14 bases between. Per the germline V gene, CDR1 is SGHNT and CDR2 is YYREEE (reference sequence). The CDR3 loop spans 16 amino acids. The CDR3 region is CASSPIGGLGANVLTF. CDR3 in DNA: TGTGCCAGCAGCCCGATAGGGGGACTTGGGGCCAACGTCCTGACTTTC.

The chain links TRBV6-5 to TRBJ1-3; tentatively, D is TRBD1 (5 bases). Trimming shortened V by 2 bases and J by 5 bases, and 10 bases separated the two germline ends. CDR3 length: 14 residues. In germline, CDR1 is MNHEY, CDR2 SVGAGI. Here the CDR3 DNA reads TGTGCCAGCAGTTACAAGGGGCCTAGAAACACCATATATTTT. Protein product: CASSYKGPRNTIYF.

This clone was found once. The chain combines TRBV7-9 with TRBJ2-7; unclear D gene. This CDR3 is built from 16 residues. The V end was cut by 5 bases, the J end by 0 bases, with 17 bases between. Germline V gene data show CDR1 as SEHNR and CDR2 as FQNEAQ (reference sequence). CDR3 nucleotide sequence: TGTGCCAGCAGCACCTCCCTGGCGGTTAGCTCCTACGAGCAGTACTTC. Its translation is CASSTSLAVSSYEQYF.

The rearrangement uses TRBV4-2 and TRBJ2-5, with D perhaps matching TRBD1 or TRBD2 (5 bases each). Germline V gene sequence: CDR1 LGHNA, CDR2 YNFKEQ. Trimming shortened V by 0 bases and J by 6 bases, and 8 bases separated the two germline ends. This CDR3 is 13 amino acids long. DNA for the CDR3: TGTGCCAGCAGCCAAGAGAAGGGACAGACCCAGTACTTC. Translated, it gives CASSQEKGQTQYF.

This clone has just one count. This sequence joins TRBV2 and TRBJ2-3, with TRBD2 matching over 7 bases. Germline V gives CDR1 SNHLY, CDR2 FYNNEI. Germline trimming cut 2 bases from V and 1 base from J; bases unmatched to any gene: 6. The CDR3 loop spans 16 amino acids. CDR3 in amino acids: CASSESASGRTDTQYF. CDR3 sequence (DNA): TGTGCCAGCAGTGAAAGTGCTAGCGGCCGCACAGATACGCAGTATTTT.

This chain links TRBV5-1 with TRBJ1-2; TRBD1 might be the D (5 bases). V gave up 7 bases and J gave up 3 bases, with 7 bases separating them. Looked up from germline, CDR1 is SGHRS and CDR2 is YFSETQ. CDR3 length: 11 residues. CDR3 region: CASGGDYGYTF. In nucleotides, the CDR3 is TGCGCCAGCGGGGGAGACTATGGCTACACCTTC.

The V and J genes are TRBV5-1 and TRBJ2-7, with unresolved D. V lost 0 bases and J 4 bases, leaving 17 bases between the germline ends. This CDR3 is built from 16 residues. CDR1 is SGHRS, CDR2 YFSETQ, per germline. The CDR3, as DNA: TGCGCCAGCAGCTTGGCCGCTAGTTCCGTTAATTACGAGCAGTACTTC. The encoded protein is CASSLAASSVNYEQYF.

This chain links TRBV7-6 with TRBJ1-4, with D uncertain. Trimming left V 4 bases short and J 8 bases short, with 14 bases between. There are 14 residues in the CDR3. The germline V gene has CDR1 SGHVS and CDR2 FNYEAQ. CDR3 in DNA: TGTGCCAGCAGCTCCGTAGGCCCTTTAGAAAAACTGTTTTTT. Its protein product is CASSSVGPLEKLFF.

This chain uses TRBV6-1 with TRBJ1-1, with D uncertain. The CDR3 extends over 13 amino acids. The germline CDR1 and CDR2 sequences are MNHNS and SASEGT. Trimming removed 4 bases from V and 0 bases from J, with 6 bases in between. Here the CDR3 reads CASSVSLNTEAFF. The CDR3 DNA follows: TGTGCCAGCAGTGTCTCCCTGAACACTGAAGCTTTCTTT.

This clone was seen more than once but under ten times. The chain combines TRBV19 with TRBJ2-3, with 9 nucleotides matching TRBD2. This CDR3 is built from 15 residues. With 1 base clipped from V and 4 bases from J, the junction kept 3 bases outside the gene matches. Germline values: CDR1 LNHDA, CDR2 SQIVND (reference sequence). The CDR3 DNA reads TGTGCCAGTAGTATAGTAGCGGGAGAGGCAGATACGCAGTATTTT. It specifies CASSIVAGEADTQYF.

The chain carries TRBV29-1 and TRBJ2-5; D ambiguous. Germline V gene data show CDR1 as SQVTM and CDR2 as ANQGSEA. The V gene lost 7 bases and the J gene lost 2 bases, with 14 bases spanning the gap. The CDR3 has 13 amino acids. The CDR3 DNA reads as TGCAGCGCCGCCTCCGGGCTTCAAGAGACCCAGTACTTC. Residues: CSAASGLQETQYF.

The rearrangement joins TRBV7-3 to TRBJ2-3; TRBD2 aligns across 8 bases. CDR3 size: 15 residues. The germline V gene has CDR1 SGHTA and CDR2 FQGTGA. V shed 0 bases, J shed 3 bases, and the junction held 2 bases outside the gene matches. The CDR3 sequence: CASSLTSGRTDTQYF. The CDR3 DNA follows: TGTGCCAGCAGCTTAACCAGCGGGAGAACAGATACGCAGTATTTT.

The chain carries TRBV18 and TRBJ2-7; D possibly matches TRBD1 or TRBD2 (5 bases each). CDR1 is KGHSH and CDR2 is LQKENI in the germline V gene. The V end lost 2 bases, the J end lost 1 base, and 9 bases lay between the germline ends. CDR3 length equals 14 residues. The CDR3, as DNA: TGTGCCAGCTCACCAGCAGGGAGATCCTACGAGCAGTACTTC. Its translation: CASSPAGRSYEQYF.

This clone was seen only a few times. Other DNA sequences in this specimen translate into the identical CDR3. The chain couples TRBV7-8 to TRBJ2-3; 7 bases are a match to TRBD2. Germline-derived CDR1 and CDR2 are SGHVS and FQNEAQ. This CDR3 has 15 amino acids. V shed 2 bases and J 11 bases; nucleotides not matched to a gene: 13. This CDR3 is CASSLLPEGRGEQYF. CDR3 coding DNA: TGTGCCAGCAGCTTACTTCCGGAGGGCCGGGGGGAGCAGTATTTT.

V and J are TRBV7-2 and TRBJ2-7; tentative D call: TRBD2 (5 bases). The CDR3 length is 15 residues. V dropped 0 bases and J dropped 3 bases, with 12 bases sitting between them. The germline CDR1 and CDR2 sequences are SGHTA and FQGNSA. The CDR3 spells CASSLASRGNYEQYF. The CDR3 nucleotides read TGTGCCAGCAGCTTAGCGAGTCGGGGTAACTACGAGCAGTACTTC.

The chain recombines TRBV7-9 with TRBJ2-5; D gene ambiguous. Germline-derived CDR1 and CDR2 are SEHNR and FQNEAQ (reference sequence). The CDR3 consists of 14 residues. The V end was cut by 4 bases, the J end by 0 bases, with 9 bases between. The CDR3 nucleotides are TGTGCCAGCAGCTACTCTTCGTACCAAGAGACCCAGTACTTC. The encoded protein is CASSYSSYQETQYF.